The 20 T cell receptor beta chains presented below share a single source sample, sequenced in a study of blood T cells in healthy people across ages. The use of a sample-barcoded 5' primer and a J-beta primer mix characterized a second PCR of roughly 7 to 12 cycles. Using its own MiXCR run on the 5' RACE reads, TCRdb lists one record per CDR3 protein. The data hold nearly 1 million distinct CDR3 sequences, with just over 50% observed a single time. Material: blood. The origin of the receptors is a woman aged 60-75 years in good health.

The CDR3 DNA follows: TGTGCCAGCAGTGCGACGGGCAGCGGGAGGGGCTATACGCAGTATTTT. Translating it yields CASSATGSGRGYTQYF. V and J are TRBV27 and TRBJ2-3; TRBD2 matches at 10 bases. The CDR3 runs to 16 residues. The germline V gene encodes CDR1 MNHEY and CDR2 SMNVEV (reference sequence). V lost 5 bases, J lost 7 bases, and 12 bases stayed unmatched.

The chain carries TRBV7-9 and TRBJ2-1, with 8 bases identical to TRBD2. CDR1 is SEHNR, CDR2 FQNEAQ, per germline (reference sequence). Trimming cost V 5 bases and J 5 bases; bases outside gene matches: 14. CDR3 size: 17 residues. CDR3 region: CASSPLAGPAPHNEQFF. The CDR3, as DNA: TGTGCCAGCAGCCCTCTAGCGGGCCCCGCCCCACACAATGAGCAGTTCTTC.

The V and J genes are TRBV5-6 and TRBJ2-7; possibly TRBD1 or TRBD2 for D (5 bases each). The J call may be faulty, since TRBJ2-5 better matches the DNA end. Germline CDR1 reads SGHDT; CDR2 reads YYEEEE. The CDR3 totals 14 residues. DNA of the CDR3: TGTGCCAGCAGCCGCCCTGGGACCTCAGAGACCCAGTACTTC. It yields the protein CASSRPGTSETQYF.

The chain combines TRBV7-2 with TRBJ2-7; D possibly corresponds to TRBD2 (5 bases). V lost 5 bases, J lost 4 bases, and 18 bases lay in between. CDR3 length equals 15 residues. CDR1 and CDR2 (germline): SGHTA, FQGNSA. The CDR3 DNA reads as TGTGCCAGCAGCCCCCAAGGCGGGTCTCGATACGAGCAGTACTTC. This sequence encodes CASSPQGGSRYEQYF.

About this clonotype: One end of the junction varies from germline; a read error may be responsible. This sequence joins TRBV3-1 and TRBJ2-5; TRBD1 agrees at 10 bases. Matching the DNA end better, TRBJ2-7 makes the J call doubtful. Germline lookup yields CDR1 LGHDT and CDR2 YNNKEL (reference sequence). This CDR3 contains 16 residues. CDR3 residues: CACSRPTGGSIYEQYF. CDR3 in DNA: TGTGCCTGCAGCCGACCGACAGGGGGCAGCATTTACGAGCAGTACTTC.

V usage is TRBV6-5 and J usage is TRBJ2-7, with 9 bases that match TRBD2. The CDR3 contains 15 residues. CDR1 is MNHEY, CDR2 SVGAGI, per germline. The ends lost 4 bases at V and 2 bases at J; junction bases unmatched: 6. CDR3 amino acids: CASSSSGTSTYEQYF. The CDR3 DNA reads as TGTGCCAGCAGTTCCTCCGGGACTAGCACCTACGAGCAGTACTTC.

The chain combines TRBV6-6 with TRBJ2-1; 13 bases match TRBD2. The CDR3 is 16 amino acids. The germline CDR1 and CDR2 sequences are MNHNY and SVGAGI (reference sequence). Trimming took 1 base from V and 7 from J; bases not matched to a gene: 4. CDR3 amino acids: CASSYWTSGSVNEQFF. DNA for the CDR3: TGTGCCAGCAGTTACTGGACTAGCGGGAGTGTGAATGAGCAGTTCTTC.

The chain carries TRBV28 and TRBJ2-7, with D unresolved. The CDR3 is made up of 14 amino acids. Germline V lookup: CDR1 MDHEN, CDR2 SYDVKM. Trimming left V 3 bases short and J 0 bases short, with 9 bases between. In DNA form, the CDR3 reads TGTGCCAGCAGTTTCCAGGACCGCTCCTACGAGCAGTACTTC. Its protein product is CASSFQDRSYEQYF.

V and J are TRBV20-1 and TRBJ2-1; 8 bases agree with TRBD2. V lost 3 bases, J lost 5 bases, and 9 bases stayed unmatched. CDR3 length equals 15 residues. The germline CDR1 and CDR2 sequences are DFQATT and SNEGSKA (reference sequence). Here the CDR3 reads CSASSWGTRNNEQFF. CDR3 DNA: TGCAGTGCTAGCTCCTGGGGGACTAGGAACAATGAGCAGTTCTTC.

The chain employs TRBV21-1 and TRBJ2-5. TRBJ2-7 matches the DNA end more closely, so the J call is doubtful. TRBV21-1 represents a pseudogene. The CDR3 length is 17 residues. The CDR3 protein is CASKEVFLRTAICEQYF. DNA for the CDR3: TGTGCCAGCAAAGAAGTTTTTCTTCGCACGGCGATCTGCGAGCAGTACTTC.

This chain joins TRBV27 and TRBJ2-7, with D possibly being TRBD1 or TRBD2 (5 bases each). Germline V gene sequence: CDR1 MNHEY, CDR2 SMNVEV (reference sequence). This CDR3 is 15 amino acids long. The germline V and J ends were trimmed by 7 bases and 3 bases, with 19 bases remaining between them. In nucleotides, the CDR3 is TGTGCCAGCACTCGACGCTGGGGGATTCACTACGAGCAGTACTTC. Translated, it gives CASTRRWGIHYEQYF.

In its sample, this clonotype was seen a few times. The V and J genes are TRBV7-2 and TRBJ1-4, with 7 bases identical to TRBD1. The CDR3 has 15 residues. Looked up from germline, CDR1 is SGHTA and CDR2 is FQGNSA. V gave up 3 bases and J gave up 4 bases; unmatched junction bases: 5. The CDR3 nucleotides read TGTGCCAGCAGCTTGGGACAGACTTATAATGAAAAACTGTTTTTT. Amino acid sequence: CASSLGQTYNEKLFF.

The genes are TRBV5-6 and TRBJ2-7; D ambiguous. V was clipped by 1 base and J by 6 bases, with 17 bases between them. The CDR3 spans 15 residues. Germline-derived CDR1 and CDR2 are SGHDT and YYEEEE. CDR3 residues: CASSLTSAHHGEQYF. CDR3 sequence (DNA): TGTGCCAGCAGCTTGACTTCGGCACATCATGGCGAGCAGTACTTC.

The chain recombines TRBV29-1 with TRBJ2-3, with 11 bases lining up with TRBD2. V lost 6 bases to trimming and J lost 2 bases; unmatched junction nucleotides: 4. The CDR3 has 14 residues. Germline CDR1 and CDR2: SQVTM and ANQGSEA. In DNA form, the CDR3 reads TGCAGCGTCCCGACTAGCGGGATCACAGATACGCAGTATTTT. This sequence encodes CSVPTSGITDTQYF.

The V call is TRBV7-2, the J call TRBJ2-1; D might be TRBD2 (6 bases). The CDR3 extends over 16 amino acids. Per germline, CDR1 SGHTA and CDR2 FQGNSA. Trimming left V 5 bases short and J 5 bases short, with 19 bases between. The DNA for the CDR3 is TGTGCCAGCAGCCCCCGTGGAGGGGCAGGGAACAATGAGCAGTTCTTC. Its translation is CASSPRGGAGNNEQFF. The entire variable domain, with the rest obtained from reference TRBV7-2 and TRBJ2-1, is as follows: GAGVSQSPSNKVTEKGKDVELRCDPISGHTALYWYRQSLGQGLEFLIYFQGNSAPDKSGLPSDRFSAERTGGSVSTLTIQRTQQEDSAVYLCASSPRGGAGNNEQFFGPGTRLTVL.

The chain uses TRBV5-1 and TRBJ2-1; 7 bases fit TRBD1. TRBJ2-7 explains the end of the DNA better; the J call may be wrong. CDR3 size: 14 residues. Germline V gene lookup returns CDR1 SGHRS and CDR2 YFSETQ. In nucleotides, the CDR3 is TGCGCCAGCAGCAACGAACAGGGGCGCGGGGAGCAGTACTTC. Protein: CASSNEQGRGEQYF.

This chain connects TRBV25-1 to TRBJ1-2, with 7 bases that match TRBD1. CDR1 MGHDK and CDR2 SYGVNS come from the germline V gene. The length of the CDR3 is 16 residues. J lost 3 bases, V lost 0 bases, and 7 bases had no gene match. CDR3 DNA: TGTGCCAGCAGTGAATATATGACAGGGACGGACTATGGCTACACCTTC. Amino acids: CASSEYMTGTDYGYTF.

This chain joins TRBV7-2 and TRBJ2-7; tentatively, D is TRBD1 or TRBD2 (5 bases each). V dropped 2 bases and J dropped 4 bases, with 18 bases sitting between them. CDR1 and CDR2 (germline): SGHTA, FQGNSA. The CDR3 spans 16 residues. This CDR3 is CASSLSVAGTEYEQYF. The DNA for the CDR3 is TGTGCCAGCAGCTTATCTGTTGCAGGGACGGAGTACGAGCAGTACTTC. Combining the CDR3 with reference TRBV7-2 and TRBJ2-7 gives the whole variable domain GAGVSQSPSNKVTEKGKDVELRCDPISGHTALYWYRQSLGQGLEFLIYFQGNSAPDKSGLPSDRFSAERTGGSVSTLTIQRTQQEDSAVYLCASSLSVAGTEYEQYFGPGTRLTVT.

V usage is TRBV6-1 and J usage is TRBJ2-3, with TRBD1 as a possible D gene (6 bases). This CDR3 has 15 amino acids. Trimming cost V 5 bases and J 1 base, with 13 bases left between them. Germline V lookup: CDR1 MNHNS, CDR2 SASEGT. The CDR3, as DNA: TGTGCCAGCAGTCCACAGGGTCGAGGCACAGATACGCAGTATTTT. The encoded protein is CASSPQGRGTDTQYF.

This clonotype has only a few counts. The chain combines TRBV4-3 with TRBJ2-1, with TRBD2 matching over 7 bases. The CDR3 totals 15 residues. J was trimmed by 0 bases and V by 11 bases; bases with no gene match: 10. Germline CDR1 reads LGHNA; CDR2 reads YSLEER. Here the CDR3 reads CAPDGRESSYNEQFF. For the CDR3, the DNA is TGCGCCCCAGACGGGCGGGAGAGCTCCTACAATGAGCAGTTCTTC.